This T cell receptor beta chain was retrieved from a study of CD8+CD57+ T cells in acquired aplastic anemia. Template material for TCR beta VDJ and CDR3 profiling consisted of genomic DNA. MiXCR, run by TCRdb on the reads, gives a single entry per CDR3 protein. The sample carries some 410,000 distinct CDR3 sequences, roughly 68% recorded once. The CDR3 extends over 16 amino acids. Looked up from germline, CDR1 is SNHLY and CDR2 is FYNNEI. V gave up 7 bases and J gave up 6 bases; unmatched junction bases: 7. This sequence was found in a human donor in good health, serving as a control. Source material: sorted CD4+, CD8+, or CD8+CD57+ T cells (not recorded which) from PBMCs. The chain carries TRBV2 and TRBJ2-3; 16 nucleotides align to TRBD2. CDR3 sequence: CASTGTSGGAVDTQYF. CDR3 bases: TGTGCCAGCACCGGGACTAGCGGGGGGGCAGTGGATACGCAGTATTTT.